This T cell receptor beta chain was observed in a study of T-cell reconstitution after alpha-beta-depleted transplantation in children. Germline V gives CDR1 DFQATT, CDR2 SNEGSKA (reference sequence). The ends were cut back, 3 bases at V and 5 bases at J, with 16 bases in the middle. The CDR3 loop spans 14 amino acids. This clonotype showed up many times. Unique molecular identifiers were incorporated during preparation of the TCRbeta library. TCRdb re-called the PCR reads with MiXCR, one entry per CDR3 protein. The data hold 640,000 or so distinct CDR3 sequences, with roughly 17% observed a single time.

This specimen was PBMCs from the stem cell graft donor, taken from the stem cell graft. The receptor was isolated from a human donor who donated a stem cell graft to a child with acute myeloid leukemia. The chain joins TRBV20-1 to TRBJ2-5; D perhaps matches TRBD1 (6 bases). CDR3 DNA: TGCAGTGCTAGCGTTCAGGGGCTCAGGGAGACCCAGTACTTC. This translates into CSASVQGLRETQYF.